This T cell receptor (beta chain) derives from a study of T cell repertoires in cytomegalovirus infection. As for the study in general: Recently identified HLA-C-restricted CMV epitopes and well-studied HLA-B-restricted CMV epitopes were used by the study. The study's findings and limits: In two of eight donors, the top clonotype was HLA-C-restricted CMV-specific.

In its sample, this clonotype was seen a few times. Antigen specificity is unknown. The length of the CDR3 is 15 residues. Per germline, CDR1 MNHEY and CDR2 SVGEGT. V shed 6 bases, J shed 2 bases, and the junction held 8 bases outside the gene matches. TCRdb redid the calling of the reads with MiXCR, one entry per CDR3 protein. The sample gives hundreds of thousands of distinct CDR3 sequences, around a third of which show up once; about 20% is in the top ten. The sequence derives from a human donor in good health (CMV status not recorded). Some clones in this sample may be carry-over from other donors' samples. This chain connects TRBV6-2 or TRBV6-3 to TRBJ2-3; 7 nucleotides line up with TRBD2. The sample here was cultured PBMCs, taken from culture after CMV antigen stimulation. The CDR3 reads CASRPGGRFTDTQYF. CDR3 bases: TGTGCCAGCAGGCCCGGCGGGAGATTCACAGATACGCAGTATTTT.